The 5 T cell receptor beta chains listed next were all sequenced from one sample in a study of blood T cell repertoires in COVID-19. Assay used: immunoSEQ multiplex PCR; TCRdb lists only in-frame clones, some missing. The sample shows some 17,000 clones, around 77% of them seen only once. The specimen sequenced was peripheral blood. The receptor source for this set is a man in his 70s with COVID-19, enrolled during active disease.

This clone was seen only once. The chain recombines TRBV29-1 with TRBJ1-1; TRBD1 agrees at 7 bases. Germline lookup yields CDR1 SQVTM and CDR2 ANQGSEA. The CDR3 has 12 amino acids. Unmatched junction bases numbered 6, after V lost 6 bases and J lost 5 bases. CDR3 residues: CSVYRGWTEAFF. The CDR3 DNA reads TGCAGCGTGTACAGGGGTTGGACTGAAGCTTTCTTT.

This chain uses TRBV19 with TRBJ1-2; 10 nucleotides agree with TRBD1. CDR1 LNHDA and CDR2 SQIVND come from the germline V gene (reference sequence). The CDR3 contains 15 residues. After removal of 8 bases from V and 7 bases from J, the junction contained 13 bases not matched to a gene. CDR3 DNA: TGTGCCAGTTCCATATCGGGGACAGGGGTTTTTGGCTACACCTTC. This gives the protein CASSISGTGVFGYTF.

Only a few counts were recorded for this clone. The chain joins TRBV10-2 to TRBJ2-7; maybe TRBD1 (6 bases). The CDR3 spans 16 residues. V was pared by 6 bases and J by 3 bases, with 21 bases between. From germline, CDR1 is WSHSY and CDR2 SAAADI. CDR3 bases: TGCGCCAGCAGGGCACCCGGGACACCACGGGACTACGAGCAGTACTTC. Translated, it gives CASRAPGTPRDYEQYF.

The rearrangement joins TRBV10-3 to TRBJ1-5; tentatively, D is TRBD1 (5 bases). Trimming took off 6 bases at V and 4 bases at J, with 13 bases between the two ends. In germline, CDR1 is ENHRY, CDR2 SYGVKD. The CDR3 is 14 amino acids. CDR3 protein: CAISQTEGNQPQHF. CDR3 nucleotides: TGTGCCATCAGCCAGACAGAAGGGAATCAGCCCCAGCATTTT.

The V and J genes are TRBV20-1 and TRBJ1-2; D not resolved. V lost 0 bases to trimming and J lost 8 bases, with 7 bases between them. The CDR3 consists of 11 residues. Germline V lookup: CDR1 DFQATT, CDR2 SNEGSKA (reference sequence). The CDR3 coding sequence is TGCAGTGCTAGAGATGGGAGGGGCTACACCTTC. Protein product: CSARDGRGYTF.